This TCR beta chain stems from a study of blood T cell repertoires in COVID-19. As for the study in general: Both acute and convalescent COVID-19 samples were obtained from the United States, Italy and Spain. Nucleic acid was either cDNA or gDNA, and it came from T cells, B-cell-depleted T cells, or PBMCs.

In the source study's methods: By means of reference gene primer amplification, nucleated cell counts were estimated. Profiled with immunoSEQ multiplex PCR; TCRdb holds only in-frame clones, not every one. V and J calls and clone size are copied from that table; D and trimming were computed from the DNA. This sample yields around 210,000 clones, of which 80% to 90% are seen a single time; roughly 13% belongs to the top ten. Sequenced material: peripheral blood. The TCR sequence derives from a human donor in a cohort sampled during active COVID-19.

The CDR3 DNA sequence: TGTGCCAGCAGCTTAGGATGGACTAGCCGAGAGACCCAGTACTTC. This codes for CASSLGWTSRETQYF. The rearrangement joins TRBV7-9 to TRBJ2-5, with 8 nucleotides matching TRBD2. This CDR3 has 15 amino acids. Germline V CDR1 and CDR2: SEHNR, FQNEAQ (reference sequence). The J segment lost 4 bases and the V segment lost 1 base, leaving 5 bases of the junction unmatched. Full variable domain (remainder filled in from reference TRBV7-9 and TRBJ2-5): DTGVSQNPRHKITKRGQNVTFRCDPISEHNRLYWYRQTLGQGPEFLTYFQNEAQLEKSRLLSDRFSAERPKGSFSTLEIQRTEQGDSAMYLCASSLGWTSRETQYFGPGTRLLVL.